This TCR beta chain is from a study of blood T cell repertoires in COVID-19 (dated by TCRdb to 2018 to 2021). Broadly, across the study: Collaborator samples came from the United States, Italy and Spain and covered acute and convalescent phases of COVID-19. The dataset comprised deeply sampled blood TCRbeta repertoires from subjects exposed to, actively infected with, or recovered from COVID-19. Where HLA class I and class II types were available, the types were taken from metadata supplied by the sample provider, not from assay-based typing. The samples were drawn from the first 160 participants of the ongoing ImmuneRACE study and from 1,200 or so subjects provided by 6 global collaborators. The repertoires were made available in a free public database intended to serve as a resource for research on the immune response to SARS-CoV-2. Sample metadata almost always included a de-identified subject ID, COVID-19 status, age in years and sex. The prospective study material was composed of cDNA or gDNA derived from T cells, B-cell-depleted T cells, or PBMCs.

In Seattle, one collaborating source enrolled patients while the infection was active and tracked those patients longitudinally over the course of disease. Whole blood was collected in K2EDTA tubes by collaborating institutions according to the institutions' own protocols. For TCRbeta analysis, collaborators shipped samples as frozen whole blood, isolated PBMCs, or DNA extracted from either of those sample types. TCRbeta CDR3 regions were amplified from genomic DNA using the immunoSEQ Assay, a bias-controlled multiplex PCR. From the authors' description of their analysis: Within the assay, amplification of reference gene primers was used to estimate how many nucleated cells each sample contained. To quantify the absolute abundance of each unique TCRbeta CDR3 rearrangement, sequence reads were collapsed and filtered. For each sample, productive Simpson clonality was calculated as the square root of Simpson's diversity index across productive rearrangements. TCRdb provides this immuneACCESS table in a form limited to in-frame rearrangements. Some clones are lacking; in checked studies, under half of them reflect an unresolved V gene, and why the rest are absent is not known. The V and J calls and clone size are taken from that table; D and trimming were inferred from the DNA. Present in this sample are about 200,000 clones, 82% of which were seen just once. Over 4% of the sample is taken by the ten largest.

Worth noting for this clone: The clone's antigen remains unknown. Base qualities are not at hand, and no much larger clone is one base apart. This CDR3 is also generated by other DNA sequences in the sample.

Study-level results and caveats: How much clinical and demographic metadata was included differed by source and by participant, and the metadata was provided uncurated.

From the cysteine through the phenylalanine, the CDR3 covers 14 amino acids. CDR3 DNA only is kept here, 42 bases in frame from base 1. Taken from the germline V gene, the CDR1 and CDR2 loops are LGHNA and YSLEER. V loses 1 base of germline sequence and J loses 7 bases, and the interval between the two ends is 11 bases. The rearrangement joined TRBV4-3 to TRBJ1-5; the D gene cannot be named for sure. The clonotype comes from a woman aged 70 to 79 with COVID-19, enrolled during active disease. Sequenced input: peripheral blood. CDR3 region: CASSQAPGVQPQHF. The bases are TGCGCCAGCAGCCAAGCGCCCGGGGTACAGCCCCAGCATTTT.